This T cell receptor beta chain was retrieved from a study of T cell responses to AZD1222 COVID-19 vaccine (dated by TCRdb to the early 2020s). Regarding the study in general: TCR sequencing covered roughly 230 trial participants: around 210 given two doses of AZD1222 and some 25 given two doses of MenACWY control vaccine. Trial participants were enrolled by age into 18-55, 56-69 and 70-plus year subgroups, with 148, 28 and 57 TCR-sequenced participants respectively. General conclusions and limits of the study: No day 14 peak-response samples were available, so repertoires were characterized only after the peak T cell response. Participants were mostly white British and included more females than males, and it was suggested by the authors that clonal diversity may have been underestimated. The whole spike protein was spanned by vaccine-associated CD4 TCRs, and dominant responses were seen in regions 160-218 and 743-854. Reportedly, close to half of the unique spike-specific TCRs recognized epitopes lying outside the regions that are mutated in the B.1.351 and B.1.1.7 variants. Spike-specific TCR breadth and depth rose significantly after two AZD1222 doses compared with day 0 and with MenACWY recipients. Conclusions about previously exposed vaccinees are limited because only a handful of AZD1222 recipients were SARS-CoV-2 seropositive at baseline. The 56-69-year group was small, and its depth increase did not reach significance, likely because of low power.

The time point label, read with the paper, signifies: baseline before first vaccination. The treatment or condition label for this specimen denotes: meningococcal conjugate vaccine given as trial control. Samples from vaccinated people were obtained from the UK trials COV001 and COV002, which included a single-blind randomized controlled phase 2/3 trial of AZD1222 (ChAdOx1 nCoV-19) in healthy adults. Trial participant PBMC samples were collected at day 0 and day 28 after the second dose for TCRbeta chain sequencing. The germline V gene specifies MDHEN as CDR1 and SYDVKM as CDR2. From its cysteine to its phenylalanine, the CDR3 spans 16 amino acids. The only DNA kept is the CDR3, 48 bases in frame from the first base. Relative to germline, V is 2 bases shorter and J is 4 bases shorter, with 17 bases between their ends. The CDR3 regions of human TCRbeta chains were subjected to immunosequencing. Per the original workflow: TCRs in the repertoires were matched against a reference library of SARS-CoV-2-specific TCRs that had been generated with the MIRA antigen-specificity platform. Breadth was defined as the fraction of unique TCRs that were SARS-CoV-2-associated. Depth was defined as the fraction of total T cells that were SARS-CoV-2-associated. Using the MIRA data, every spike-specific TCR was mapped to the spike region that the TCR reacted to and assigned to either a CD4 or a CD8 class. Log10-transformed breadth and depth values were compared by one-way ANOVA with Sidak's multiple comparisons tests. TCRdb re-hosts the immuneACCESS table, in-frame sequences only. Its copies lack some clones; in the studies checked, an unresolved V gene accounts for under half of them, and the cause for the rest is not known. V and J calls plus clone size are reproduced from that table; the DNA served to infer D and trimming. The sample yields approximately 150,000 clones; about 90% were counted once. 4% to 5.5% of the sample is held by the ten biggest clonotypes.

Only one count was recorded for this clone. Its antigen has not been determined. No base-level quality is on record; no much larger clone is a single base apart. Recombination linked TRBV28 to TRBJ1-1, with the D gene not confidently named. The starting material was peripheral blood, obtained on day 0 of MenACWY control vaccination. This receptor was identified in an adult in good health. The CDR3 here reads CASSLTPSVRGTEAFF. In nucleotide form, the sequence is TGTGCCAGCAGTTTAACCCCAAGCGTCCGGGGCACTGAAGCTTTCTTT.